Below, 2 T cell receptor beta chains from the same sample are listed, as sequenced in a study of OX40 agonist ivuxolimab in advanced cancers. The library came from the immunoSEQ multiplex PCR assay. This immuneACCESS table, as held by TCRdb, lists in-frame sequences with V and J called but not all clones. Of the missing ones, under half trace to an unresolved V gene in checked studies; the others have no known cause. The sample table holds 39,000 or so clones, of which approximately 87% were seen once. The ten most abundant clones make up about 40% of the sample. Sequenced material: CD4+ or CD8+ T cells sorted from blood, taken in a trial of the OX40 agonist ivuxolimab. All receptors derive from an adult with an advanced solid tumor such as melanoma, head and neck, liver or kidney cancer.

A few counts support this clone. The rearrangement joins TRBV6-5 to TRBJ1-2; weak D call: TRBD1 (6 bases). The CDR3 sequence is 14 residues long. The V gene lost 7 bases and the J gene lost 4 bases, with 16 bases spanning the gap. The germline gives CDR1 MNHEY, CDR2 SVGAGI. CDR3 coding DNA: TGTGCCAGCAATAACGGGGGGGCCCCCTATGGCTACACCTTC. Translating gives CASNNGGAPYGYTF.

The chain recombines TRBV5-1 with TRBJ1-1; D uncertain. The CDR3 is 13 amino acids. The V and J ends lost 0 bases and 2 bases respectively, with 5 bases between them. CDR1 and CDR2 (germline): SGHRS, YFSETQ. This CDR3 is CASSLVVNTEAFF. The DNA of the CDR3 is TGCGCCAGCAGCTTGGTGGTAAACACTGAAGCTTTCTTT.